Sequencing of this TCR beta chain was carried out in a study of blood T cell repertoires in COVID-19. Study as a whole: Sites in the United States, Italy and Spain provided acute and convalescent COVID-19 samples. The analysed material was cDNA or gDNA that came from T cells, B-cell-depleted T cells, or PBMCs.

There are 13 residues in the CDR3. CDR1 MNHEY and CDR2 SVGAGI come from the germline V gene. Trimming removed 6 bases at V and 1 base at J, with 8 bases between. Here immunoSEQ multiplex PCR was the method, and the copy in TCRdb shows in-frame clones only, minus some. The sample records 150,000 to 200,000 clones, around 89% being singletons. Two negative PCRs, clearance, or symptom resolution characterized the recovered Cohort 3 donors. This TCR came from a woman under 30 who had recovered from COVID-19. The V gene is TRBV6-5, the J gene TRBJ2-3; D is uncertain. Specimen: PBMCs or T cells enriched from blood (not recorded which). CDR3 loop: CASRVAGTDTQYF. CDR3 DNA: TGTGCCAGCAGGGTTGCGGGCACAGATACGCAGTATTTT.